The 21 T cell receptor beta chains presented below share a single source sample, sequenced in a study of cytomegalovirus exposure and HLA in healthy donors. The PCR employed 60 Vbeta primers together with 13 Jbeta primers. Sequencing used immunoSEQ multiplex PCR; TCRdb keeps in-frame clones, though not all of them. The sample yields a few hundred thousand clones, about nine tenths seen once. The sequencing input was PBMCs. These receptor sequences come from a girl aged 2-10 years in good health and CMV-seronegative.

The V gene is TRBV30, the J gene TRBJ1-4; TRBD1 matches 7 bases. The junction had 4 bases not matched to a gene; V was cut back by 1 base and J by 14 bases. CDR1 GTSNPN and CDR2 SVGIG come from the germline V gene (reference sequence). This CDR3 region has 11 residues. Written as DNA, the CDR3 is TGTGCCTGGAGTGGGGACAGTCTGCTGTTTTTT. Protein product: CAWSGDSLLFF.

This rearrangement joins TRBV28 to TRBJ2-5; TRBD2 agrees at 10 bases. Looked up from germline, CDR1 is MDHEN and CDR2 is SYDVKM. V trimming: 4 bases; J trimming: 5 bases; junction bases outside the gene matches: 7. The CDR3 contains 15 residues. The CDR3 nucleotides read TGTGCCAGCAGTTCGGCTAGCGGGGGCGGGGAGACCCAGTACTTC. Protein: CASSSASGGGETQYF.

This clone appeared a few times. This chain connects TRBV7-6 to TRBJ1-6; 9 bases are a match to TRBD1. Unmatched junction bases numbered 3, after V lost 1 base and J lost 8 bases. The V gene's germline CDR1 is SGHVS and CDR2 FNYEAQ. The CDR3 contains 15 residues. The CDR3 DNA reads as TGTGCCAGCAGCTTAGGGGGGACAGGGCATTCACCCCTCCACTTT. Translating it yields CASSLGGTGHSPLHF.

The chain joins TRBV19 to TRBJ2-7, with TRBD2 as a possible D gene (6 bases). This CDR3 spans 13 amino acids. The ends were cut back, 3 bases at V and 2 bases at J, with 8 bases in the middle. The germline CDR1 and CDR2 sequences are LNHDA and SQIVND (reference sequence). The CDR3 region is CASSMGLTYEQYF. The CDR3 DNA sequence: TGTGCCAGTAGTATGGGACTTACCTACGAGCAGTACTTC.

This clone was observed once. The chain joins TRBV21-1 to TRBJ2-5; the table calls TRBD1, which could not be checked here. TRBV21-1 is a pseudogene. The CDR3 is 21 residues long. The CDR3 bases are TGTGCCCGGCTGAATAGGGCGGAGTCGACGGAGACAGGGATATGTGAAGAGACCCAGTACTTC. Residues: CARLNRAESTETGICEETQYF.

The chain joins TRBV30 to TRBJ2-3, with a weak D call TRBD1 (5 bases). Germline CDR1 is GTSNPN and CDR2 is SVGIG (reference sequence). The CDR3 is 12 residues long. V was shortened by 5 bases and J by 4 bases, with 10 bases between the two germline ends. The DNA of the CDR3 is TGTGCCTGGGGACATACTCCAGATACGCAGTATTTT. It specifies CAWGHTPDTQYF.

As regards this clone: The germline gene is not matched at one end of the junction; a read error may be the cause. The V gene is TRBV7-9, the J gene TRBJ1-2; D might be TRBD1 (5 bases). Germline CDR1 is SEHNR and CDR2 is FQNEAQ (reference sequence). This CDR3 has 14 amino acids. CDR3: CSSSRGDAPYGYTF. For the CDR3, the DNA is TGTTCCAGTTCTCGGGGGGATGCGCCCTATGGCTACACCTTC.

This chain links TRBV4-1 with TRBJ2-7, with 9 nucleotides matching TRBD1. This CDR3 is built from 15 residues. With V trimmed by 0 bases and J by 4 bases, 4 bases remained unmatched. Germline V lookup: CDR1 MGHRA, CDR2 YSYEKL. The CDR3 DNA reads as TGCGCCAGCAGCCAAGATCTGGGACAGGGTTACGAGCAGTACTTC. Translation: CASSQDLGQGYEQYF.

This chain joins TRBV27 and TRBJ1-2; TRBD1 might be the D (6 bases). CDR3 length: 14 residues. Germline V gives CDR1 MNHEY, CDR2 SMNVEV (reference sequence). V gave up 5 bases and J gave up 7 bases, with 17 bases separating them. The CDR3 loop reads CASSPRNREGGYTF. The CDR3 DNA reads as TGTGCCAGCAGTCCGAGAAACAGGGAGGGTGGCTACACCTTC.

The chain has TRBV9 and TRBJ2-5; 11 bases align to TRBD1. V shed 3 bases and J 0 bases; nucleotides not matched to a gene: 1. This CDR3 contains 15 residues. Germline loops: CDR1 SGDLS, CDR2 YYNGEE. CDR3 sequence reads: CASSEGQGDQETQYF. Written as DNA, the CDR3 is TGTGCCAGCAGCGAGGGACAGGGGGACCAAGAGACCCAGTACTTC.

The rearrangement links TRBV11-2 to TRBJ2-7; 7 bases fit TRBD1. The CDR3 has 15 amino acids. The V and J ends lost 5 bases and 0 bases, in that order; junction bases with no gene match: 7. The germline V gene has CDR1 SGHAT and CDR2 FQNNGV. For the CDR3, the DNA is TGTGCCAGCAGCGGCGGACAGGCAGCCTCCTACGAGCAGTACTTC. This codes for CASSGGQAASYEQYF.

This clone was seen a few times. V usage is TRBV7-9 and J usage is TRBJ2-3, with TRBD1 as a possible D gene (6 bases). Looked up from germline, CDR1 is SEHNR and CDR2 is FQNEAQ (reference sequence). The CDR3 sequence is 17 residues long. Trimming stripped 1 base from V and 2 bases from J, with 16 bases between. The CDR3 loop reads CASSLVPTGPITDTQYF. In DNA form, the CDR3 reads TGTGCCAGCAGCTTAGTGCCTACAGGGCCGATCACAGATACGCAGTATTTT.

This clone appeared a single time. The V gene is TRBV15, the J gene TRBJ1-5, with 7 bases fitting TRBD1. The CDR3 spans 16 residues. Germline V gives CDR1 LNHNV, CDR2 YYDKDF (reference sequence). J gave up 5 bases and V 2 bases, and 9 bases lay outside the gene matches. CDR3 loop: CATSRRGTGEDQPQHF. CDR3 bases: TGTGCCACCAGCAGAAGGGGTACAGGGGAGGATCAGCCCCAGCATTTT.

The rearrangement joins TRBV6-5 to TRBJ2-3; no reliable D call. This CDR3 comprises 15 residues. The V gene lost 2 bases and the J gene lost 0 bases, with 9 bases spanning the gap. Per germline, CDR1 MNHEY and CDR2 SVGAGI. The CDR3 here is CASSYEQKSTDTQYF. In nucleotides, the CDR3 is TGTGCCAGCAGTTACGAACAGAAAAGCACAGATACGCAGTATTTT.

The chain combines TRBV7-2 with TRBJ1-4; D is ambiguous. Germline-derived CDR1 and CDR2 are SGHTA and FQGNSA. V lost 3 bases to trimming and J lost 7 bases, with 12 bases between them. The CDR3 runs 14 residues. The CDR3 region has the DNA TGTGCCAGCAGCTTTGGAGTACTGGGTGAAAAACTGTTTTTT. Translating it yields CASSFGVLGEKLFF.

V is TRBV15 and J is TRBJ2-2; 7 bases fit TRBD2. CDR3 length: 16 amino acids. The V gene's germline CDR1 is LNHNV and CDR2 YYDKDF (reference sequence). The ends lost 6 bases at V and 3 bases at J; junction bases unmatched: 10. The CDR3 is CATRETGRADTGELFF. In DNA form, the CDR3 reads TGTGCCACCAGAGAAACGGGGAGGGCTGACACCGGGGAGCTGTTTTTT.

V is TRBV28 and J is TRBJ1-4, with D possibly matching TRBD1 (6 bases). CDR3 size: 14 residues. With 8 bases removed from V and 3 bases from J, the gap between germline ends came to 13 bases. Germline V gene data show CDR1 as MDHEN and CDR2 as SYDVKM. The CDR3 here is CASRMGAANEKLFF. The CDR3 region has the DNA TGTGCCAGCCGAATGGGGGCGGCTAATGAAAAACTGTTTTTT.

A single count supports this clone. The J gene is TRBJ2-3, the V gene TRBV6-5; 9 nucleotides agree with TRBD2. Germline assignment: CDR1 MNHEY and CDR2 SVGAGI. V shed 7 bases, J shed 1 base, and the junction held 6 bases outside the gene matches. The CDR3 has 15 residues. Written as DNA, the CDR3 is TGTGCCAGCACCCGGCAGCGGGGGGGCACAGATACGCAGTATTTT. Translating gives CASTRQRGGTDTQYF.

This chain uses TRBV7-2 with TRBJ2-5; 10 positions agree with TRBD2. V was pared by 5 bases and J by 5 bases, with 20 bases of the junction left unmatched. CDR1 and CDR2 from the germline V gene are SGHTA and FQGNSA. The CDR3 sequence is 19 residues long. CDR3 bases: TGTGCCAGCAGCCCAGCGGGGCTAGCGGGAGTTGGGGAAGGGGAGACCCAGTACTTC. Residues: CASSPAGLAGVGEGETQYF.

This sequence joins TRBV5-1 and TRBJ1-1; tentative D call: TRBD1 (5 bases). This CDR3 is 14 amino acids long. CDR1 and CDR2 from the germline V gene are SGHRS and YFSETQ. V dropped 5 bases and J dropped 0 bases, with 11 bases sitting between them. The CDR3 DNA sequence: TGCGCCAGCAGGGGAGGGGACGTGAACACTGAAGCTTTCTTT. The encoded protein is CASRGGDVNTEAFF.

The rearrangement joins TRBV27 to TRBJ1-3, with D unresolved. The CDR3 runs 18 residues. Germline V gene lookup returns CDR1 MNHEY and CDR2 SMNVEV (reference sequence). The V and J ends lost 0 bases and 2 bases respectively, with 17 bases between them. For the CDR3, the DNA is TGTGCCAGCAGTTTATCATCCCCCCAGAGGATGACTGGAAACACCATATATTTT. This codes for CASSLSSPQRMTGNTIYF.